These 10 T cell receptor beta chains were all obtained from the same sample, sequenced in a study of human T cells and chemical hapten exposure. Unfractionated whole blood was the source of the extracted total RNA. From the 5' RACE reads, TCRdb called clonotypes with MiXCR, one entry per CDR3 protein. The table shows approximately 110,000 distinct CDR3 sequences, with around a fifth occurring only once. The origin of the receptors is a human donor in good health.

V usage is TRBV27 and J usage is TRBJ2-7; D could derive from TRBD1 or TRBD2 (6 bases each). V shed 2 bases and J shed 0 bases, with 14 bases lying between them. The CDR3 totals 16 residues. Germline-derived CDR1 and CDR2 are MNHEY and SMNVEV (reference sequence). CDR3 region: CASSLRGALISYEQYF. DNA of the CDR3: TGTGCCAGCAGTTTAAGGGGGGCACTTATCTCCTACGAGCAGTACTTC.

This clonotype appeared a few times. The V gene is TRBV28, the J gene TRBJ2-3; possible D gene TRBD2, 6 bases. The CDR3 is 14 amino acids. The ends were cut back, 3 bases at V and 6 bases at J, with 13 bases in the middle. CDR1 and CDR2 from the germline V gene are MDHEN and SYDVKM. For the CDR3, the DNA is TGTGCCAGCAGTTTTCGGGGGTCCTCGGATACGCAGTATTTT. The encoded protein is CASSFRGSSDTQYF.

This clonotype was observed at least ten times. The CDR3 loop reads CASSLGSFSYNEQFF. DNA for the CDR3: TGTGCCAGCAGCTTGGGCTCCTTCTCCTACAATGAGCAGTTCTTC. V usage is TRBV5-4 and J usage is TRBJ2-1; no firm D call. The germline V gene has CDR1 SGHNT and CDR2 YYREEE (reference sequence). V dropped 0 bases and J dropped 0 bases, with 7 bases sitting between them. The CDR3 is 15 amino acids.

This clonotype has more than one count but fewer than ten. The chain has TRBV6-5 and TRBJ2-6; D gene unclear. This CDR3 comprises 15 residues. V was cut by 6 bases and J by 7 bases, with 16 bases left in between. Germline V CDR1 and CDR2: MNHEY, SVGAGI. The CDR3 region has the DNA TGTGCCAGCAGCCCGGACCGCGCGGTCGCCAACGTCCTGACTTTC. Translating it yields CASSPDRAVANVLTF.

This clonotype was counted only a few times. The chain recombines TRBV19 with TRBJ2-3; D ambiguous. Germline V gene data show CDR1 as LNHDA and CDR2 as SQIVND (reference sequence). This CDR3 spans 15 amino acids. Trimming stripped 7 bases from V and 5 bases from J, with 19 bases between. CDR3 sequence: CASKVDGQARDTQYF. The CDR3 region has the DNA TGTGCCAGTAAAGTAGATGGGCAGGCCCGAGATACGCAGTATTTT.

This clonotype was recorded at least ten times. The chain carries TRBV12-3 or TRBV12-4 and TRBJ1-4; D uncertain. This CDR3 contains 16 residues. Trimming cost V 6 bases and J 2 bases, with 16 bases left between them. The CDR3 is CASSLTGGPTNEKLFF. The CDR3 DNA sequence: TGTGCCAGCAGCCTCACCGGAGGGCCCACTAATGAAAAACTGTTTTTT.

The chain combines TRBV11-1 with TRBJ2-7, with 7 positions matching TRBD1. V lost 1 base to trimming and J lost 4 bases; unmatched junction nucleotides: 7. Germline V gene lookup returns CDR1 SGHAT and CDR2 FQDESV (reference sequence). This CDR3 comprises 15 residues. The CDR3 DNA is TGTGCCAGCAGCTTAGAGACAGGGCGTGAGTACGAGCAGTACTTC. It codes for CASSLETGREYEQYF.

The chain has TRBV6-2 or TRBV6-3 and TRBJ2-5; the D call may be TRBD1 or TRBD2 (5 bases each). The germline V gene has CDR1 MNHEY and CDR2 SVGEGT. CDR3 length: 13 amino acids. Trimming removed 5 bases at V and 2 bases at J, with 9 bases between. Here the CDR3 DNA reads TGTGCCAGCAGTCGGGGCGGACAAGAGACCCAGTACTTC. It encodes CASSRGGQETQYF.

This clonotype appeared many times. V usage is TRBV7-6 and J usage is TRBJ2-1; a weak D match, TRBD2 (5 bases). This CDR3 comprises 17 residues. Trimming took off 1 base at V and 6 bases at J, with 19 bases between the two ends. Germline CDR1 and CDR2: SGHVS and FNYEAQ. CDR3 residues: CASSLEIGSGPSNEQFF. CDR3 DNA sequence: TGTGCCAGCAGCTTAGAAATCGGCAGCGGACCGTCCAATGAGCAGTTCTTC.

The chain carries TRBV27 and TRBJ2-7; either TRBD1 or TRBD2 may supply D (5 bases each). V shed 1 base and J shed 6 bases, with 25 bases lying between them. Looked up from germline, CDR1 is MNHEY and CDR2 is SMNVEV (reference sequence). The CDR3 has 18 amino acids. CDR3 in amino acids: CASSLLGPSGFGRGEQYF. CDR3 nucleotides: TGTGCCAGCAGTTTATTGGGACCTTCTGGATTTGGTCGGGGCGAGCAGTACTTC.